This TCR beta chain was retrieved from a study of blood T cell repertoires in COVID-19. Looking at the study overall: The origin of the acute and convalescent COVID-19 samples was the United States, Italy and Spain.

As originally analysed: Estimation of nucleated cell counts relied on the amplification of reference gene primers. Sequenced by immunoSEQ multiplex PCR; TCRdb stores in-frame clones only, minus some. For V, J and clone size, that table is used; D and trimming come from the DNA. The sample lists about 290,000 clones, approximately 86% occurring once. This clonotype was obtained from a woman aged 45-60 years with active or convalescent COVID-19. The material sequenced was peripheral blood.

Here the CDR3 reads CAWSARSLAPSYEQYF. CDR3 sequence (DNA): TGTGCCTGGAGTGCCCGATCACTAGCGCCGTCCTACGAGCAGTACTTC. V is TRBV30 and J is TRBJ2-7, with 7 nucleotides matching TRBD2. Germline lookup yields CDR1 GTSNPN and CDR2 SVGIG (reference sequence). The CDR3 has 16 amino acids. V dropped 1 base and J dropped 1; count of bases not matched to a gene: 10.